Listed here are 7 T cell receptor beta chains from one sample, sequenced in a study of T-cell reconstitution after alpha-beta-depleted transplantation in children. During its preparation, the TCRbeta library received unique molecular identifiers. TCRdb independently ran MiXCR on the PCR reads; one entry per CDR3 protein. The sample yields hundreds of thousands of distinct CDR3 sequences, less than 15% seen once. The source was PBMCs, collected from the stem cell graft. The receptors come from a human donor who donated a stem cell graft to a child with Fanconi anemia.

The rearrangement links TRBV20-1 to TRBJ1-4, with D tentatively TRBD1 (6 bases). The V gene lost 1 base and the J gene lost 8 bases, with 8 bases spanning the gap. Germline assignment: CDR1 DFQATT and CDR2 SNEGSKA (reference sequence). This CDR3 is 12 amino acids long. Here the CDR3 DNA reads TGCAGTGCTAGAGGGACAGCCGAAAAACTGTTTTTT. As protein: CSARGTAEKLFF.

This clonotype was detected only a few times. This chain joins TRBV7-2 and TRBJ1-1; a possible D gene is TRBD1 (5 bases). Trimming cost V 3 bases and J 3 bases, with 11 bases left between them. The CDR3 loop spans 14 amino acids. CDR1 is SGHTA and CDR2 is FQGNSA in the germline V gene. CDR3 DNA: TGTGCCAGCAGCTTTCTGGAGGGGTACACTGAAGCTTTCTTT. Translation gives CASSFLEGYTEAFF.

The chain recombines TRBV29-1 with TRBJ1-2; a weak D match, TRBD1 (5 bases). CDR1 SQVTM and CDR2 ANQGSEA come from the germline V gene. Trimming cost V 6 bases and J 4 bases, with 15 bases left between them. The CDR3 sequence is 13 residues long. DNA for the CDR3: TGCAGCGTGGGACCGGGGATTGGCTATGGCTACACCTTC. This translates into CSVGPGIGYGYTF.

This clonotype was detected once. The rearrangement links TRBV25-1 to TRBJ2-7; D might be TRBD2 (5 bases). The germline V gene encodes CDR1 MGHDK and CDR2 SYGVNS. CDR3 length: 14 amino acids. With 0 bases removed from V and 3 bases from J, the gap between germline ends came to 9 bases. The CDR3 here is CASSEYLGSYEQYF. The CDR3 DNA sequence: TGTGCCAGCAGTGAATATCTAGGGAGCTACGAGCAGTACTTC.

This clonotype was detected only a few times. The chain combines TRBV11-2 with TRBJ2-7; 8 bases match TRBD1. The germline V gene encodes CDR1 SGHAT and CDR2 FQNNGV. Unmatched junction bases numbered 13, after V lost 4 bases and J lost 2 bases. The CDR3 spans 17 residues. This CDR3 reads CASSSIRQGARPYEQYF. CDR3 sequence (DNA): TGTGCCAGCAGCTCCATACGCCAGGGGGCGCGTCCCTACGAGCAGTACTTC.

The chain is built from TRBV7-2 and TRBJ2-2, with no clear D. The CDR3 is 16 residues long. The germline CDR1 and CDR2 sequences are SGHTA and FQGNSA. The V gene lost 4 bases and the J gene lost 0 bases, with 12 bases spanning the gap. CDR3 nucleotides: TGTGCCAGCAGCTCCCGTGGGATCCCGAACACCGGGGAGCTGTTTTTT. It specifies CASSSRGIPNTGELFF.

This clonotype was detected only a few times. The chain uses TRBV3-1 and TRBJ2-1; D may be TRBD2 (6 bases). The V gene's germline CDR1 is LGHDT and CDR2 YNNKEL (reference sequence). This CDR3 contains 13 residues. The V end was cut by 1 base, the J end by 9 bases, with 10 bases between. CDR3 residues: CASSQGGGSEQFF. CDR3 nucleotide sequence: TGTGCCAGCAGCCAAGGGGGAGGTAGTGAGCAGTTCTTC.